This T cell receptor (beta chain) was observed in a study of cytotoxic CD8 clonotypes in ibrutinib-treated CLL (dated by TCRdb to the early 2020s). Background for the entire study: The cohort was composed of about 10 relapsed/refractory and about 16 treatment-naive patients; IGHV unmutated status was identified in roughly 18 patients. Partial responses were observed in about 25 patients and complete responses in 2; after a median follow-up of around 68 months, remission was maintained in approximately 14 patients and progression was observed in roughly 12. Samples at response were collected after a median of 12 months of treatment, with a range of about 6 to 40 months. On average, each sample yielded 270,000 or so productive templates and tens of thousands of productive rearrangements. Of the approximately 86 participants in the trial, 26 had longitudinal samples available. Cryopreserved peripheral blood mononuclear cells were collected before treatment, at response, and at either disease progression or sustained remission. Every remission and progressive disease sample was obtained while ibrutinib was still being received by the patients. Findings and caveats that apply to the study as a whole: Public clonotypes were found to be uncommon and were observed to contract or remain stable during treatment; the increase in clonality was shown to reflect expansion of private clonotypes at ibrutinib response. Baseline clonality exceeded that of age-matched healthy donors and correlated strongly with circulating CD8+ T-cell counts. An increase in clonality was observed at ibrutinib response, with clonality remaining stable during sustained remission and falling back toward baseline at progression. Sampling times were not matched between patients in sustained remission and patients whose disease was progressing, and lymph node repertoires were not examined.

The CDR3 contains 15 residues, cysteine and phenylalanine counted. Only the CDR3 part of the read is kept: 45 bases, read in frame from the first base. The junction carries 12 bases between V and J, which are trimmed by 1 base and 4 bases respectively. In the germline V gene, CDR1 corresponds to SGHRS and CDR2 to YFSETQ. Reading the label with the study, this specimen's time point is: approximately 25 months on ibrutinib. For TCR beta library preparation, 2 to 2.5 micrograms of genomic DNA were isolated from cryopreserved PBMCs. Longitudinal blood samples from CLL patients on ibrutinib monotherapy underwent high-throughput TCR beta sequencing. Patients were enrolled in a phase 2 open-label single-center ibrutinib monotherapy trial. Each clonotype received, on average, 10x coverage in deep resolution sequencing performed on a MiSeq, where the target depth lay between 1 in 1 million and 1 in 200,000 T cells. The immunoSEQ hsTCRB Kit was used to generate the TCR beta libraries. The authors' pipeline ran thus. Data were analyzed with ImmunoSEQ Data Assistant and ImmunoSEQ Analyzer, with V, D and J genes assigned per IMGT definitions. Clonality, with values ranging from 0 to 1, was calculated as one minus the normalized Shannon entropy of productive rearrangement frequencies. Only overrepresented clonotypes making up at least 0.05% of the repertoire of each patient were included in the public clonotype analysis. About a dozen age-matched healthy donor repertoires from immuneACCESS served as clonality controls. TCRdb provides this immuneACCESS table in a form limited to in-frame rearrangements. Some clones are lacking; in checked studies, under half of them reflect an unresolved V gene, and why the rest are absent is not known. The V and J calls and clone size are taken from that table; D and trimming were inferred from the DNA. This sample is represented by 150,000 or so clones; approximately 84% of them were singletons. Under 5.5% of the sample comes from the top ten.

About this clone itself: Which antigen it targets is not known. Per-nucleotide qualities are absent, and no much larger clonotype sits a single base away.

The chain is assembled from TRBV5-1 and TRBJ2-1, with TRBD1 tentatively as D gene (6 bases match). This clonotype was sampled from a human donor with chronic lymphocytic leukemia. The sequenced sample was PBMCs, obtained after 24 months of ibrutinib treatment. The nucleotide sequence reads TGCGCCAGCAGCTTGAGGGCAGGGGCATACAATGAGCAGTTCTTC. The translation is CASSLRAGAYNEQFF.